A single T cell receptor (beta chain) is shown here with its context. What it binds is unknown. An overnight rest at 37°C with 200 IU/ml IL-2 preceded regulatory T cell sorting from thawed PBMCs. This specimen belongs to a study of Tregs in tolerant kidney transplant recipients. Regarding the study as a whole: In tolerant patients, donor-specific Tregs outgrew total Tregs, suggesting antigen-driven expansion.

This CDR3 has 12 residues. V was pared by 5 bases and J by 5 bases, with 7 bases between. Germline CDR1 SGHRS, CDR2 YFSETQ. The data were produced by immunoSEQ multiplex PCR, yet TCRdb's version contains in-frame clones alone and is incomplete. The sample has 55,000 to 80,000 clones; roughly 98% are singletons. This chain uses TRBV5-1 with TRBJ1-4, with TRBD1 as a possible D gene (5 bases). This clonotype was obtained from a human donor who received a combined kidney and bone marrow transplant. Sequenced material: Tregs from blood, taken before the transplant. The CDR3 here is CASRGGNEKLFF. For the CDR3, the DNA is TGCGCCAGCAGGGGGGGGAATGAAAAACTGTTTTTT.